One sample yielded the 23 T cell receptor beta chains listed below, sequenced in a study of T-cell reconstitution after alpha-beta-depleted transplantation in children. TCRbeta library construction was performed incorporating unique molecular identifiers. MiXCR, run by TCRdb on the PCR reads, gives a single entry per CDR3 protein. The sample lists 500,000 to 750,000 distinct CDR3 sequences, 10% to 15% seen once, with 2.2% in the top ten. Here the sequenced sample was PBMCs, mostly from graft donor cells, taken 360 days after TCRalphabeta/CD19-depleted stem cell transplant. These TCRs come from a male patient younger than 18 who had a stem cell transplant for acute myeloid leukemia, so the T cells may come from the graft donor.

As DNA, the CDR3 is TGCAGTGAAAGCGGGGGGACAACAGATACGCAGTATTTT. Protein product: CSESGGTTDTQYF. The gene calls are TRBV20-1 and TRBJ2-3; 9 bases align to TRBD2. CDR3 length: 13 amino acids. Germline V gene lookup returns CDR1 DFQATT and CDR2 SNEGSKA (reference sequence). The ends lost 7 bases at V and 3 bases at J; junction bases unmatched: 5.

In nucleotides, the CDR3 is TGCAGTGCTAGGATCAGGCCCGGGGAGCTGTTTTTT. It encodes CSARIRPGELFF. V gene TRBV20-1 combines with J gene TRBJ2-2; no firm D call. The CDR3 has 12 residues. The germline V gene has CDR1 DFQATT and CDR2 SNEGSKA (reference sequence). Deletions cut 3 bases from V and 6 bases from J, with 8 bases between.

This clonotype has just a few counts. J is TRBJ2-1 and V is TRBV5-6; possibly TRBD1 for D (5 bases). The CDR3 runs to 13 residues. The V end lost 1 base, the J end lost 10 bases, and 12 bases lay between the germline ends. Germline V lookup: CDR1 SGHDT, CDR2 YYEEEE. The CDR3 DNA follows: TGTGCCAGCAGCTTGTCAGGGTGGGTGGAGCAGTTCTTC. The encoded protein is CASSLSGWVEQFF.

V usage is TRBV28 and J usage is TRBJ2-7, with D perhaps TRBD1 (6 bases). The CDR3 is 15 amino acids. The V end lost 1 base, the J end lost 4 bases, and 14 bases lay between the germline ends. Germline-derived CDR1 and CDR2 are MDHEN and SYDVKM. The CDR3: CASSLLGAAGYEQYF. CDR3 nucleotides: TGTGCCAGCAGTTTATTGGGGGCGGCCGGTTACGAGCAGTACTTC.

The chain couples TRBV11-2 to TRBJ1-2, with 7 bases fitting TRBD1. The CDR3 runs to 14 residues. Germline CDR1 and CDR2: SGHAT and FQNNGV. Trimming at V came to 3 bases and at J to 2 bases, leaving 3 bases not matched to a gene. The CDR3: CASSFDRENYGYTF. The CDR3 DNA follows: TGTGCCAGCAGCTTCGACAGGGAAAACTATGGCTACACCTTC. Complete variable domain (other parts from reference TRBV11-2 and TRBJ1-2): EAGVAQSPRYKIIEKRQSVAFWCNPISGHATLYWYQQILGQGPKLLIQFQNNGVVDDSQLPKDRFSAERLKGVDSTLKIQPAKLEDSAVYLCASSFDRENYGYTFGSGTRLTVV.

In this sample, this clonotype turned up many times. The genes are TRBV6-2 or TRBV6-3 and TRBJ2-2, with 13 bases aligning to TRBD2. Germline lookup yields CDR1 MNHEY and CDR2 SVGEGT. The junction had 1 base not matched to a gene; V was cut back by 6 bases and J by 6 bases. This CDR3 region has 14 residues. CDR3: CASSGLAGAGELFF. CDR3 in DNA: TGTGCCAGCAGCGGACTAGCGGGAGCCGGGGAGCTGTTTTTT.

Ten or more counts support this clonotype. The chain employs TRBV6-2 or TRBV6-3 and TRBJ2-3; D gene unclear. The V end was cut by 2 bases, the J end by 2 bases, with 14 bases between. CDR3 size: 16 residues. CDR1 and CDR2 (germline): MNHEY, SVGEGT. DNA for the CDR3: TGTGCCAGCAGTTACGTCTCTATTGAGCCCACAGATACGCAGTATTTT. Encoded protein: CASSYVSIEPTDTQYF.

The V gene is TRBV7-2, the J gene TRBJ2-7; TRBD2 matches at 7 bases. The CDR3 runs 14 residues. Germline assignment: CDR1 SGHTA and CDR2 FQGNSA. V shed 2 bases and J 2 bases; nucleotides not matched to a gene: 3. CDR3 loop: CASSLRSGTYEQYF. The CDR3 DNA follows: TGTGCCAGCAGCTTAAGAAGCGGGACCTACGAGCAGTACTTC.

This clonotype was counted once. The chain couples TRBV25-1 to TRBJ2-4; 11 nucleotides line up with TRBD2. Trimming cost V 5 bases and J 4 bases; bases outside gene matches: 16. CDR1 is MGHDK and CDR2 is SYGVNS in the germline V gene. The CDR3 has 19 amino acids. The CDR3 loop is CASSIWTGPGTSGKNIQYF. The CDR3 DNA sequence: TGTGCCAGCAGTATCTGGACGGGTCCGGGGACTAGCGGTAAAAACATTCAGTACTTC.

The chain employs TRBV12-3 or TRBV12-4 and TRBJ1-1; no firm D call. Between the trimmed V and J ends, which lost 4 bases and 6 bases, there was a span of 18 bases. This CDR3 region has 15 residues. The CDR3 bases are TGTGCCAGCAGTTCCTGGCCCCTAATTGAACCTGAAGCTTTCTTT. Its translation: CASSSWPLIEPEAFF.

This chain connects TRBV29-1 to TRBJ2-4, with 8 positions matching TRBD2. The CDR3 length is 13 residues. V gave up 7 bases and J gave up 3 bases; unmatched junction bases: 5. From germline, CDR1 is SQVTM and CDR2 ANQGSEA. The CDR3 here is CSAGGGDKNIQYF. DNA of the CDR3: TGCAGCGCCGGGGGGGGGGACAAAAACATTCAGTACTTC.

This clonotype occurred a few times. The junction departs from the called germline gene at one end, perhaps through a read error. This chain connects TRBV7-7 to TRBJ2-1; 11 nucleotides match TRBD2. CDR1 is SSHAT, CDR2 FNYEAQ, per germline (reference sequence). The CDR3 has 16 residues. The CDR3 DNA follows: TGTGCTAGCAGCTTAGGGGAGCTAGCGGGAGGCAATGAGCAGTTCTTC. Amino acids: CASSLGELAGGNEQFF. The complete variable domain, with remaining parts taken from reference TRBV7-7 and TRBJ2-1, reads GAGVSQSPRYKVTKRGQDVTLRCDPISSHATLYWYQQALGQGPEFLTYFNYEAQPDKSGLPSDRFSAERPEGSISTLTIQRTEQRDSAMYRCASSLGELAGGNEQFFGPGTRLTVL.

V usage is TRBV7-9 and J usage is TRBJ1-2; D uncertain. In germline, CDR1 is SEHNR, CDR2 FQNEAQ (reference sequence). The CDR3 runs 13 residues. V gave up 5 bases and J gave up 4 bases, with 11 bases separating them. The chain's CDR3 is CASSEVQLYGYTF. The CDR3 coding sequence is TGTGCCAGCAGCGAGGTACAACTCTATGGCTACACCTTC. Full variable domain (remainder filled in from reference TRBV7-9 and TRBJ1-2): DTGVSQNPRHKITKRGQNVTFRCDPISEHNRLYWYRQTLGQGPEFLTYFQNEAQLEKSRLLSDRFSAERPKGSFSTLEIQRTEQGDSAMYLCASSEVQLYGYTFGSGTRLTVV.

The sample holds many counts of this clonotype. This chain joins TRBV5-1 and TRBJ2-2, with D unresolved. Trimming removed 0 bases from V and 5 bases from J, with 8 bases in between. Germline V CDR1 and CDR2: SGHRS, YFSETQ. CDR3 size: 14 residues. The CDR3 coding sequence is TGCGCCAGCAGCTTGGACGTGGGGACCGGGGAGCTGTTTTTT. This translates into CASSLDVGTGELFF.

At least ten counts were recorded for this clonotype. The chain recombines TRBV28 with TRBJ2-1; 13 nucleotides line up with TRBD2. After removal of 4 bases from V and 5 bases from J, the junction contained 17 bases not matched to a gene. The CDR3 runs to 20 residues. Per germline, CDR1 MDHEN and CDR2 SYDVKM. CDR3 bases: TGTGCCAGCAGTTCTCCTCAGGGACTAGCGGGACCTATGTTAGACAATGAGCAGTTCTTC. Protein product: CASSSPQGLAGPMLDNEQFF. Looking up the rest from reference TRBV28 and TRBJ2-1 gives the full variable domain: DVKVTQSSRYLVKRTGEKVFLECVQDMDHENMFWYRQDPGLGLRLIYFSYDVKMKEKGDIPEGYSVSREKKERFSLILESASTNQTSMYLCASSSPQGLAGPMLDNEQFFGPGTRLTVL.

The CDR3 here is CSAREASGSLTLISYNEQFF. In DNA form, the CDR3 reads TGCAGTGCTAGAGAGGCTAGCGGGAGCTTAACCTTAATCTCCTACAATGAGCAGTTCTTC. The gene calls are TRBV20-1 and TRBJ2-1; TRBD2 aligns across 10 bases. The CDR3 runs to 20 residues. V shed 0 bases, J shed 0 bases, and the junction held 14 bases outside the gene matches. Per the germline V gene, CDR1 is DFQATT and CDR2 is SNEGSKA (reference sequence).

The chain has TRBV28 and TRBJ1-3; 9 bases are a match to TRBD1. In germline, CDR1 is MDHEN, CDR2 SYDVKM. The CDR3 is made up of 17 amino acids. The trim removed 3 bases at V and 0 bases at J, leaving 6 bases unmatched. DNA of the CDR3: TGTGCCAGCAGTTTGGGGACAGGGATTTTCTCTGGAAACACCATATATTTT. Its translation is CASSLGTGIFSGNTIYF.

The chain's CDR3 is CSVEDLRLAASSYNEQFF. The DNA of the CDR3 is TGCAGCGTTGAAGATCTTCGGCTAGCGGCCAGCTCCTACAATGAGCAGTTCTTC. This rearrangement joins TRBV29-1 to TRBJ2-1, with 7 bases matching TRBD2. The J segment lost 0 bases and the V segment lost 0 bases, leaving 11 bases of the junction unmatched. The CDR3 contains 18 residues. Looked up from germline, CDR1 is SQVTM and CDR2 is ANQGSEA.

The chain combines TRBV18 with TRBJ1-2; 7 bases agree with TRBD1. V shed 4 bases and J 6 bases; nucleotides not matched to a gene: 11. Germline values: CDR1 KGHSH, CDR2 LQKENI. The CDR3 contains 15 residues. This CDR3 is CASSLPGQTRDGYTF. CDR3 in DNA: TGTGCCAGCTCACTGCCGGGACAGACGAGGGATGGCTACACCTTC.

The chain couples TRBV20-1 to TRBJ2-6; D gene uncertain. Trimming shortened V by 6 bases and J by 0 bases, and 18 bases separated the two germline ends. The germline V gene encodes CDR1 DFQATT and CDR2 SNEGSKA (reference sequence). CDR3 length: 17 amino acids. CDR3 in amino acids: CSAELQESRSGANVLTF. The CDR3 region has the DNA TGCAGTGCCGAACTTCAAGAGTCGCGCTCTGGGGCCAACGTCCTGACTTTC.

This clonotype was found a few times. This chain's CDR3 is CASRGRGNEKLFF. In DNA, the CDR3 is TGTGCCAGCAGGGGAAGGGGGAATGAAAAACTGTTTTTT. The chain has TRBV7-8 and TRBJ1-4; maybe TRBD1 (6 bases). The V gene lost 6 bases and the J gene lost 5 bases, with 10 bases spanning the gap. The CDR3 has 13 residues. Per the germline V gene, CDR1 is SGHVS and CDR2 is FQNEAQ.

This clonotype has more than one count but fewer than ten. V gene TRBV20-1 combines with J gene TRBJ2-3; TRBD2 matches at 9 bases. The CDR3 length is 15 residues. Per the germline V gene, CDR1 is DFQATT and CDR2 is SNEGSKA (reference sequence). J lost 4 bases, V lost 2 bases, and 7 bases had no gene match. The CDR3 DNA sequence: TGCAGTGCTAGATTTGGGACTAGCTCGCCAGATACGCAGTATTTT. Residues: CSARFGTSSPDTQYF.

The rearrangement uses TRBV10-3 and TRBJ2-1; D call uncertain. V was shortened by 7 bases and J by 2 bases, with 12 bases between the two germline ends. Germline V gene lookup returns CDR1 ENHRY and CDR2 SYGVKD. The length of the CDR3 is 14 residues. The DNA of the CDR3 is TGTGCCATCAAAGACCAGTTGACCTACAATGAGCAGTTCTTC. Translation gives CAIKDQLTYNEQFF.